This T cell receptor beta chain appears in the sequencing data of a study of sequential checkpoint blockade in melanoma. Study-level information: TCRbeta immunosequencing was performed on DNA from roughly 90 pretreatment melanoma tumor samples. Matched biopsies came pretreatment and at week 13 for approximately 21 patients. Study-level results: In arm A, pretreatment tumor clonality was associated with response.

This table comes from immunoSEQ multiplex PCR, and its TCRdb copy is limited to in-frame clones, with some not included. The repertoire includes thousands of clones, 22% of them detected once, and around 18% sits in the top ten. Points on this clone: Its antigen is currently unknown.

Treatment here: randomized to nivolumab then ipilimumab (arm A) or the reverse (arm B). The CDR3 is made up of 17 amino acids. The V segment lost 3 bases and the J segment 0 bases; nucleotides outside the gene matches: 3. Germline CDR1 KGHSH, CDR2 LQKENI. The chain combines TRBV18 with TRBJ2-1; 12 bases are shared with TRBD2. Source: tumor tissue (inferred from file names), taken from a patient given nivolumab and ipilimumab in sequence. This receptor was obtained from a human donor with melanoma. The CDR3 here is CASSPLAGGISYNEQFF. The CDR3 bases are TGTGCCAGCTCACCTCTAGCGGGAGGGATCTCCTACAATGAGCAGTTCTTC. The variable domain in full, completed from reference TRBV18 and TRBJ2-1, reads NAGVMQNPRHLVRRRGQEARLRCSPMKGHSHVYWYRQLPEEGLKFMVYLQKENIIDESGMPKERFSAEFPKEGPSILRIQQVVRGDSAAYFCASSPLAGGISYNEQFFGPGTRLTVL.